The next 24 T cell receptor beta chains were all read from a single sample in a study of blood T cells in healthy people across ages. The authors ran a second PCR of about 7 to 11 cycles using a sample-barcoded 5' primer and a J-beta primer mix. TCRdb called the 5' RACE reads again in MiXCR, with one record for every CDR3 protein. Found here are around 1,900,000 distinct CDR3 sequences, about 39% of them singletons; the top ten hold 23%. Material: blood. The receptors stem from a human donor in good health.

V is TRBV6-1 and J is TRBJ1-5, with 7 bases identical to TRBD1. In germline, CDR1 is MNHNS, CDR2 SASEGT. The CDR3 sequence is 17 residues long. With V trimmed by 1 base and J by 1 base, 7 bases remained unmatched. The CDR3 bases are TGTGCCAGCAGTGAAGGGCGAGGGGGCCTCAGCAATCAGCCCCAGCATTTT. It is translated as CASSEGRGGLSNQPQHF.

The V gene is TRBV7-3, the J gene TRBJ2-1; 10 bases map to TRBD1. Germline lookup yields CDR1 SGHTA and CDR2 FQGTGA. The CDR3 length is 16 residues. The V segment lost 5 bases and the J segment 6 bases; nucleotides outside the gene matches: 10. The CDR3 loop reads CASSRIGTGVFNEQFF. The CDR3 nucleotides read TGTGCCAGCAGCCGTATCGGGACAGGGGTATTCAATGAGCAGTTCTTC.

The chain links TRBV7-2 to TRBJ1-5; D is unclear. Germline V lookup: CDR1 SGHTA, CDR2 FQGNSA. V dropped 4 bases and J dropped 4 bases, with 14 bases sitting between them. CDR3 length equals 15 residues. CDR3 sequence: CASSSHFGVNQPQHF. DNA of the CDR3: TGTGCCAGCAGCTCTCATTTTGGGGTAAATCAGCCCCAGCATTTT.

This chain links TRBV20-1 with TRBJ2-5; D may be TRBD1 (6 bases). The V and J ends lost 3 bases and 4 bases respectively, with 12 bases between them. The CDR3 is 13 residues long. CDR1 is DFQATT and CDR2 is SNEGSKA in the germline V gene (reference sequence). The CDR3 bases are TGCAGTGCTAGGACAGGATGGTCAGAGACCCAGTACTTC. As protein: CSARTGWSETQYF.

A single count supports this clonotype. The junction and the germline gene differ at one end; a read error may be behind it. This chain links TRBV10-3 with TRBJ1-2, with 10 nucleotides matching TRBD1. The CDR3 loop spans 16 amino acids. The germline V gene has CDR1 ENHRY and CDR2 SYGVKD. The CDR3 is CAISELGQGTNYGYTF. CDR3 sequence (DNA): TGCGCCATCAGTGAGCTGGGACAGGGGACTAACTATGGCTACACCTTC.

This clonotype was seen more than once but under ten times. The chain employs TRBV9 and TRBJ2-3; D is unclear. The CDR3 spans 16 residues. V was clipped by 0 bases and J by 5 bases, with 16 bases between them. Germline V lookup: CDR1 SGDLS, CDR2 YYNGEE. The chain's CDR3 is CASSVGVVNSGDTQYF. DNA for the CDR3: TGTGCCAGCAGCGTAGGGGTAGTTAATTCAGGAGATACGCAGTATTTT.

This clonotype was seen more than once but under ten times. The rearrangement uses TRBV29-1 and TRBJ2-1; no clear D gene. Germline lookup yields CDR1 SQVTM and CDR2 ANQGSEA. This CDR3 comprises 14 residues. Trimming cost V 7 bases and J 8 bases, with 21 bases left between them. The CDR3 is CSGGRTQSVDEQFF. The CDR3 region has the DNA TGCAGCGGTGGTCGGACCCAGAGTGTCGATGAGCAGTTCTTC.

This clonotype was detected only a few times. CDR3 loop: CSGVAGGYTDTQYF. The CDR3 bases are TGCAGCGGGGTAGCGGGGGGATACACAGATACGCAGTATTTT. The chain carries TRBV29-1 and TRBJ2-3; 10 nucleotides agree with TRBD2. Germline CDR1 reads SQVTM; CDR2 reads ANQGSEA. There are 14 residues in the CDR3. V was clipped by 7 bases and J by 2 bases; unmatched bases: 6.

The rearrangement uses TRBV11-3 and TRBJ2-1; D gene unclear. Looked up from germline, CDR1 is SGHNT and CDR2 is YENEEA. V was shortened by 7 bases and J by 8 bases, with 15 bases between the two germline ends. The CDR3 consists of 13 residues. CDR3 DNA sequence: TGTGCCAGCAAGAAGGCCTCTGAGGATGAGCAGTTCTTC. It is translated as CASKKASEDEQFF.

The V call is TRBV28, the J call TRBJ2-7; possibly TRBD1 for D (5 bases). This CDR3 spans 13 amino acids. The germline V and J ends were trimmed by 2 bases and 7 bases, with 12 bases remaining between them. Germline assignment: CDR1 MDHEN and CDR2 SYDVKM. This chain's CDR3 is CASSLNWQGEQYF. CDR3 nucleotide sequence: TGTGCCAGCAGTTTAAATTGGCAGGGTGAGCAGTACTTC.

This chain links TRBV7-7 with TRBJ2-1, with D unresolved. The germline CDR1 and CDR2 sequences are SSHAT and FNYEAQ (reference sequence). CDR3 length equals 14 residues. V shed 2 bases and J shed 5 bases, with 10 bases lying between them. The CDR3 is CASSLSSEDNEQFF. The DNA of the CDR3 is TGTGCCAGCAGCTTATCGTCCGAGGACAATGAGCAGTTCTTC. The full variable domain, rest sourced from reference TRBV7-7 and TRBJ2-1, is GAGVSQSPRYKVTKRGQDVTLRCDPISSHATLYWYQQALGQGPEFLTYFNYEAQPDKSGLPSDRFSAERPEGSISTLTIQRTEQRDSAMYRCASSLSSEDNEQFFGPGTRLTVL.

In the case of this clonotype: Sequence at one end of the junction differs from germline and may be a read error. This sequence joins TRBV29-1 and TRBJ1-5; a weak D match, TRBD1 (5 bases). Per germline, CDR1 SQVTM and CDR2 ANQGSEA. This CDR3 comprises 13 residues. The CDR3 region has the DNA TGCAACGTTGGTGGGGGGGTCGATCAGCCCCAGCATTTT. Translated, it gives CNVGGGVDQPQHF.

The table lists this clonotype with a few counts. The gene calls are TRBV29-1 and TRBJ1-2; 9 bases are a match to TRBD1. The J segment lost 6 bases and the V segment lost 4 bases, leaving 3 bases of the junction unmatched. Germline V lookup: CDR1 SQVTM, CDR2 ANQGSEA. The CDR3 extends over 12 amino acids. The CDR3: CSVGRDRDGYTF. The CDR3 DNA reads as TGCAGCGTTGGCCGGGACAGGGATGGCTACACCTTC.

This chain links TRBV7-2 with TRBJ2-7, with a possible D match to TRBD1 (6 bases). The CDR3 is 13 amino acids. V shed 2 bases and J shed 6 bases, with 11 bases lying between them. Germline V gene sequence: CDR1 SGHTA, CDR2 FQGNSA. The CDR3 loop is CASSLLPGVEQYF. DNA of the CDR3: TGTGCCAGCAGCTTATTGCCAGGGGTCGAGCAGTACTTC.

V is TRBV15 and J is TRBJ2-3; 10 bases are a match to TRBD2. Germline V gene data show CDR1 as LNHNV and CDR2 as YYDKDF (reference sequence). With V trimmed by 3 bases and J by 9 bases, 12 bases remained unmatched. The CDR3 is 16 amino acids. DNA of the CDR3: TGTGCCACCAGCAGCGGGAGCGGGGGGGCCCTTGGGACGCAGTATTTT. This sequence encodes CATSSGSGGALGTQYF.

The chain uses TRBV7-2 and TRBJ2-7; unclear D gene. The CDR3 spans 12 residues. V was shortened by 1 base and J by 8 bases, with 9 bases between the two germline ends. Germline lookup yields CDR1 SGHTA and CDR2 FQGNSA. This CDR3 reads CASSLDREQQYF. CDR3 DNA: TGTGCCAGCAGCTTAGACAGAGAACAGCAGTACTTC.

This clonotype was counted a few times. The CDR3 here is CSARAGAGELNYGYTF. CDR3 DNA sequence: TGCAGTGCTAGAGCCGGTGCGGGGGAACTTAACTATGGCTACACCTTC. The V call is TRBV20-1, the J call TRBJ1-2, with D perhaps TRBD1 (5 bases). V lost 1 base, J lost 1 base, and 16 bases lay in between. The germline V gene encodes CDR1 DFQATT and CDR2 SNEGSKA (reference sequence). This CDR3 spans 16 amino acids.

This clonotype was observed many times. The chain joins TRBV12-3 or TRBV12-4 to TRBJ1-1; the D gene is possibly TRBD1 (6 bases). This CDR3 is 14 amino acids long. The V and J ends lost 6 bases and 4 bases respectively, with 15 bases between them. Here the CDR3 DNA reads TGTGCCAGCAGCTTACAGGGTAGAGGCACTGAAGCTTTCTTT. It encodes CASSLQGRGTEAFF.

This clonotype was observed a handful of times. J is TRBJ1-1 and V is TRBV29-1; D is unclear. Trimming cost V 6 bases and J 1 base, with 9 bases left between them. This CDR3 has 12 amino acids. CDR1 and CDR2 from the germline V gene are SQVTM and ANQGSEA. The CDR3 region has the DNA TGCAGCGTAGAGGACGCGAACACTGAAGCTTTCTTT. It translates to CSVEDANTEAFF.

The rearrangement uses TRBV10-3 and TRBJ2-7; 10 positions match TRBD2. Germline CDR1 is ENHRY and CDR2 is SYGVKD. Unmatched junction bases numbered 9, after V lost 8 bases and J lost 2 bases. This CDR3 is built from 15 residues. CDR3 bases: TGTGCCATCCGTCGGCTAGCGGGGGAGACCTACGAGCAGTACTTC. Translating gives CAIRRLAGETYEQYF.

The CDR3 loop is CAPRRDGSTDTQYF. The CDR3 nucleotides are TGTGCCCCTCGGCGGGACGGGAGCACAGATACGCAGTATTTT. The J gene is TRBJ2-3, the V gene TRBV10-3, with D perhaps matching TRBD2 (6 bases). The CDR3 runs to 14 residues. Germline V gene sequence: CDR1 ENHRY, CDR2 SYGVKD. Trimming pared 11 bases from V and 0 bases from J, leaving 15 bases between.

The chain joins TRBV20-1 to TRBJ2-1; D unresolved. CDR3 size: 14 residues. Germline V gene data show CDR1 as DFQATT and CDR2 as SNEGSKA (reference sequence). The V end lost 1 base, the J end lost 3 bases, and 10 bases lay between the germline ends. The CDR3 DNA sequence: TGCAGTGCTAGAGGCGCTGGAGACTACAATGAGCAGTTCTTC. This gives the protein CSARGAGDYNEQFF.

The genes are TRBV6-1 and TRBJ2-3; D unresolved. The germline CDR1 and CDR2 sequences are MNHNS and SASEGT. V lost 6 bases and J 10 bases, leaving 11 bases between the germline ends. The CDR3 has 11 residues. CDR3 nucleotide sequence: TGTGCCAGCAGGGACCCGATCGCGCAGTATTTT. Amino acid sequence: CASRDPIAQYF.

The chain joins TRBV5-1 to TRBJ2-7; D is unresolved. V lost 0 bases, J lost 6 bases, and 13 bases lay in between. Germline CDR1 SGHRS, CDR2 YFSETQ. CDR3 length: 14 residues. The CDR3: CASSLAPSPSEQYF. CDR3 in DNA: TGCGCCAGCAGCTTGGCTCCATCTCCCTCCGAGCAGTACTTC.